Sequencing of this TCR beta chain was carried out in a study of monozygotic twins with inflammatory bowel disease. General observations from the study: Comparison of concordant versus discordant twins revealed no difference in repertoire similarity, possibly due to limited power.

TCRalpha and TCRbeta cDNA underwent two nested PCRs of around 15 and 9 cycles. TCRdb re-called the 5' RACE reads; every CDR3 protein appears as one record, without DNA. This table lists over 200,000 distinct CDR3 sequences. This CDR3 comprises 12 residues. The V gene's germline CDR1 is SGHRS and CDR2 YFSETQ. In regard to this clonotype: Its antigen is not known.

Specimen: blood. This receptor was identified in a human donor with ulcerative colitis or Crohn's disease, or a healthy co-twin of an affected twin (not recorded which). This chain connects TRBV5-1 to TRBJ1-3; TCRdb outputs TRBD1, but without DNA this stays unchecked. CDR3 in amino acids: CASTGAGNTIYF.